This TCR beta chain came from a study of brain T cells in children with intractable seizures. Between the trimmed V and J ends, which lost 7 bases and 1 base, there was a span of 16 bases. This CDR3 is 15 amino acids long. Germline-derived CDR1 and CDR2 are LNHDA and SQIVND (reference sequence). The time point: blood from clinic visit 5 months post-surgery; TSC patient then seizure free. Only cases whose brain tissue showed the highest T cell transcript signatures were sequenced. This clone was seen only once. Method: immunoSEQ multiplex PCR; TCRdb's copy keeps in-frame clones and lacks some. The sample gives about 340,000 clones, 85% to 95% of which show up once; around 6% is in the top ten.

The chain recombines TRBV19 with TRBJ1-1; maybe TRBD1 (5 bases). The specimen comprised peripheral blood, sampled more than 4 months after surgery. This sequence originates from a boy under three years old with tuberous sclerosis and intractable seizures. CDR3 bases: TGTGCCAGTACCGAATTCGTAACAGGGAACACTGAAGCTTTCTTT. This encodes CASTEFVTGNTEAFF. The whole variable domain, remainder taken from reference TRBV19 and TRBJ1-1, is DGGITQSPKYLFRKEGQNVTLSCEQNLNHDAMYWYRQDPGQGLRLIYYSQIVNDFQKGDIAEGYSVSREKKESFPLTVTSAQKNPTAFYLCASTEFVTGNTEAFFGQGTRLTVV.